This T cell receptor beta chain was captured in a study of T cell responses to AZD1222 COVID-19 vaccine. Study at large: Second doses at about 4 or about 12 weeks were pooled.

With regard to this clone: No antigen is known for it.

General study results and limits: Baseline serostatus was positive in only a handful of AZD1222 recipients. Unmutated regions of variants are reportedly targeted by nearly half of spike-specific TCRs. Sampling captured repertoires only after the peak T cell response.

Sequenced by immunoSEQ multiplex PCR; TCRdb stores in-frame clones only, minus some. The data contain about 190,000 clones, about 94% of them singletons. Unmatched junction bases numbered 6, after V lost 5 bases and J lost 0 bases. CDR1 is SGHRS, CDR2 YFSETQ, per germline. CDR3 length: 15 amino acids. This chain links TRBV5-1 with TRBJ2-3; 7 bases map to TRBD1. Specimen: peripheral blood, collected on day 0 of AZD1222 vaccination. The receptor comes from an adult in good health. CDR3 nucleotide sequence: TGCGCCAGCAGGGACGGGACAGCTAGCACAGATACGCAGTATTTT. Translated, it gives CASRDGTASTDTQYF. Drawing the rest from reference TRBV5-1 and TRBJ2-3, the complete variable domain is KAGVTQTPRYLIKTRGQQVTLSCSPISGHRSVSWYQQTPGQGLQFLFEYFSETQRNKGNFPGRFSGRQFSNSRSEMNVSTLELGDSALYLCASRDGTASTDTQYFGPGTRLTVL.